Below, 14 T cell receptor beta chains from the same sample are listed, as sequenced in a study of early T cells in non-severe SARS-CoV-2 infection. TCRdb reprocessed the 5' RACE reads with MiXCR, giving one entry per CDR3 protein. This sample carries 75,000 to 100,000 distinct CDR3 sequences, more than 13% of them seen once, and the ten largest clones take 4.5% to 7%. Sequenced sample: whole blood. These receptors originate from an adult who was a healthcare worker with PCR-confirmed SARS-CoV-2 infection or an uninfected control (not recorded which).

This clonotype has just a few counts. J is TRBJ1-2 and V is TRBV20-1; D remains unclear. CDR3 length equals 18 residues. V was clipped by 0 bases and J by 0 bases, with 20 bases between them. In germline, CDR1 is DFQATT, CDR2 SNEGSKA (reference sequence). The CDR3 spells CSARDYLGIGLPNYGYTF. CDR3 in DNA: TGCAGTGCTAGAGATTATTTGGGGATCGGGCTGCCTAACTATGGCTACACCTTC.

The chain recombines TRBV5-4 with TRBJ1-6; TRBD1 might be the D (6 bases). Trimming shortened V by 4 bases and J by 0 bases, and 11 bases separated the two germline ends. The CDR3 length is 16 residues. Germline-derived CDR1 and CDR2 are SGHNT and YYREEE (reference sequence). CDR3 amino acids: CASSEGHSSYNSPLHF. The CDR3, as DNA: TGTGCCAGCAGCGAGGGACATAGCTCCTATAATTCACCCCTCCACTTT.

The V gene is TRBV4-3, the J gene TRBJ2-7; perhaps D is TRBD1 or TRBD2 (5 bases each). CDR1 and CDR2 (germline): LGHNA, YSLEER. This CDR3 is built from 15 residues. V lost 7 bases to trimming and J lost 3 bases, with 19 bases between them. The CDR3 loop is CASTPREAALYEQYF. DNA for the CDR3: TGCGCCAGCACCCCCAGGGAAGCGGCCCTCTACGAGCAGTACTTC.

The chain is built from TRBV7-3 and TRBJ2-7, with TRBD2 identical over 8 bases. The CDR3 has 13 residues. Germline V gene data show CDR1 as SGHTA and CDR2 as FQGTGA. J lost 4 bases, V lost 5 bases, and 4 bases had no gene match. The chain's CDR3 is CASSEGLGYEQYF. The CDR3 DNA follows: TGTGCCAGCAGCGAGGGACTAGGTTACGAGCAGTACTTC.

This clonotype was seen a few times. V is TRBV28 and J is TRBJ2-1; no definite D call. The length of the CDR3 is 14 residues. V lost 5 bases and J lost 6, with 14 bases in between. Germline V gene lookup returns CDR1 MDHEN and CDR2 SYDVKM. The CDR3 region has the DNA TGTGCCAGCAGTATCCTCGGACGGAGCAATGAGCAGTTCTTC. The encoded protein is CASSILGRSNEQFF.

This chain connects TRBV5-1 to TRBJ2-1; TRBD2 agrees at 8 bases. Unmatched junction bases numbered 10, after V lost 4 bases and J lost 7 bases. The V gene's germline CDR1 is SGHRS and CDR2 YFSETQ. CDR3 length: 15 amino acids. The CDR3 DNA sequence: TGCGCCAGCAGCAGCCCGGGACTAGGGGTGAATGAGCAGTTCTTC. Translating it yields CASSSPGLGVNEQFF.

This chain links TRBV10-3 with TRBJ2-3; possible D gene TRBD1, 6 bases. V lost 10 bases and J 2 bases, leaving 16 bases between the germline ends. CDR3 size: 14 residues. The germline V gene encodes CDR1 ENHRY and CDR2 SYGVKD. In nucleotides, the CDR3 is TGTGCCACCCTACCAGGGGTCATCACAGATACGCAGTATTTT. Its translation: CATLPGVITDTQYF.

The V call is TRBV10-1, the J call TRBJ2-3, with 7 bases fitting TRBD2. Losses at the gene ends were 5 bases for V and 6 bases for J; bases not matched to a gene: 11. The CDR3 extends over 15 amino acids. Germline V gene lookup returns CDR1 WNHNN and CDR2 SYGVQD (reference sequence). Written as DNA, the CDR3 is TGCGCCAGCAGTCCCGGGACTACACATACTGATACGCAGTATTTT. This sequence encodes CASSPGTTHTDTQYF.

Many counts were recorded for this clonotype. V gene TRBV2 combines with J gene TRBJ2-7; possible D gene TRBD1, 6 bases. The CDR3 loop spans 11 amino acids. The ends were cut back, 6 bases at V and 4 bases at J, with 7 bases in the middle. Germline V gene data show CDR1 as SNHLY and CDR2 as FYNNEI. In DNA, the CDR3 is TGTGCCAGCAGCGGACAGTACGAGCAGTACTTC. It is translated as CASSGQYEQYF. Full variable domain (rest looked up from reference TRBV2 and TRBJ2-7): EPEVTQTPSHQVTQMGQEVILRCVPISNHLYFYWYRQILGQKVEFLVSFYNNEISEKSEIFDDQFSVERPDGSNFTLKIRSTKLEDSAMYFCASSGQYEQYFGPGTRLTVT.

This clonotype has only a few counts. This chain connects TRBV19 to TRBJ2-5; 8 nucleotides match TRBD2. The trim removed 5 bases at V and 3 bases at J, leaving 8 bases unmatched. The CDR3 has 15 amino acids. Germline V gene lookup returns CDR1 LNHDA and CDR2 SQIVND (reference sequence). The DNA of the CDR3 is TGTGCCAGTAGTGTATCGGGACTAGGAAAAGAGACCCAGTACTTC. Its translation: CASSVSGLGKETQYF.

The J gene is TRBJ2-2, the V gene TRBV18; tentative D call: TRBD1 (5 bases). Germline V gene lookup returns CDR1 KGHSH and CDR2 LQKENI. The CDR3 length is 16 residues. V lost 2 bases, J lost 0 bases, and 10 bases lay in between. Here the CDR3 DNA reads TGTGCCAGCTCACCATTGACAGCTACGAACACCGGGGAGCTGTTTTTT. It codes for CASSPLTATNTGELFF.

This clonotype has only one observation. The CDR3: CASSPRQLEAFF. CDR3 bases: TGTGCCAGCAGCCCGCGACAGCTAGAAGCTTTCTTT. The rearrangement links TRBV7-9 to TRBJ1-1; TRBD1 is a possible D gene (5 bases). V lost 5 bases and J 8 bases, leaving 12 bases between the germline ends. Germline V lookup: CDR1 SEHNR, CDR2 FQNEAQ (reference sequence). This CDR3 has 12 amino acids.

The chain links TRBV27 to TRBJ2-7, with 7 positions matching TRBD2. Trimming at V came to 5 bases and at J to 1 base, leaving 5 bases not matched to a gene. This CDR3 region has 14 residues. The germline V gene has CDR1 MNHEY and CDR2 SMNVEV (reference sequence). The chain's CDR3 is CASSRGTNSYEQYF. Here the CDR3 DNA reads TGTGCCAGCAGTCGAGGGACTAATTCCTACGAGCAGTACTTC.

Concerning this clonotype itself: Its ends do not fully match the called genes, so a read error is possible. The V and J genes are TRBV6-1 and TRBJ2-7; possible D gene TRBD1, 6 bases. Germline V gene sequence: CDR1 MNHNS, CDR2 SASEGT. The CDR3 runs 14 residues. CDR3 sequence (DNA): TGTGCCAGCAGCTATATCGGACAGTCGGAAGGGCCTAATTTC. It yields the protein CASSYIGQSEGPNF.